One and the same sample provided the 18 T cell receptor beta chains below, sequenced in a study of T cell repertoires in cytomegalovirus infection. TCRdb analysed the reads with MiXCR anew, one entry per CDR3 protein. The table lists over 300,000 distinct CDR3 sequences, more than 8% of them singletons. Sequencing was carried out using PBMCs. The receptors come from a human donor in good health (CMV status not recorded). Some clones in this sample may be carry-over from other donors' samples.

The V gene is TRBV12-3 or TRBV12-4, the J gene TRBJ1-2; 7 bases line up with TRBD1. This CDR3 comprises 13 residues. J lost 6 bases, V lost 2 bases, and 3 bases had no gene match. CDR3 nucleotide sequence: TGTGCCAGCAGTTTACTGAGGGGGCATGGCTACACCTTC. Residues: CASSLLRGHGYTF.

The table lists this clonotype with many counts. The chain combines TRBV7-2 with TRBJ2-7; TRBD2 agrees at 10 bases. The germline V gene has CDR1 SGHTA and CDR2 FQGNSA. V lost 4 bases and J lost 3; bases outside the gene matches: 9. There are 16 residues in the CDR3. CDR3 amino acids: CASSWQSGTSDYEQYF. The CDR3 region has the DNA TGTGCCAGCAGCTGGCAATCCGGGACTAGCGACTACGAGCAGTACTTC.

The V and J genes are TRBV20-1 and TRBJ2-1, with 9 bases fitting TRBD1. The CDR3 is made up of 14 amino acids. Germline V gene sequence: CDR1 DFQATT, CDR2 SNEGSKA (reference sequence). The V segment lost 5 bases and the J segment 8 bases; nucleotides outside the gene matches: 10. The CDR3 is CSAPNRGRGDEQFF. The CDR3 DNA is TGCAGTGCTCCTAACAGGGGGCGAGGTGATGAGCAGTTCTTC.

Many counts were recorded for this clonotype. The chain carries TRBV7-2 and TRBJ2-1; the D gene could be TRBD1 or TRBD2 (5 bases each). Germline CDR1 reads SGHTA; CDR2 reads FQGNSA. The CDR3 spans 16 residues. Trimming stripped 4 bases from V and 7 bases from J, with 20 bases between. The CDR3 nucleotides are TGTGCCAGCAGCTCCAGCCTCCGTGCCGAGGGGAATGAGCAGTTCTTC. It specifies CASSSSLRAEGNEQFF.

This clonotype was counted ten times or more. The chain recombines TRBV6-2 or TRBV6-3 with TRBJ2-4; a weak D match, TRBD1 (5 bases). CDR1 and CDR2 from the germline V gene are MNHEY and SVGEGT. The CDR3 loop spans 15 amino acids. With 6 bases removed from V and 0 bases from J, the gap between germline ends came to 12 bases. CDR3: CASSLPGIAKNIQYF. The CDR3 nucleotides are TGTGCCAGCAGCTTACCAGGGATAGCCAAAAACATTCAGTACTTC.

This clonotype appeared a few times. As DNA, the CDR3 is TGTGCCAGCAGTCCAAGGGCCTCAGAGACCCAGTACTTC. It is translated as CASSPRASETQYF. J is TRBJ2-5 and V is TRBV27; D unresolved. This CDR3 comprises 13 residues. Per germline, CDR1 MNHEY and CDR2 SMNVEV (reference sequence). Trimming shortened V by 5 bases and J by 4 bases, and 11 bases separated the two germline ends.

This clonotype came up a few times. The DNA of the CDR3 is TGCAGTGCTAGTGAGGGATATAGCAATCAGCCCCAGCATTTT. Translating it yields CSASEGYSNQPQHF. The chain uses TRBV20-1 and TRBJ1-5; D is unclear. Trimming left V 3 bases short and J 0 bases short, with 9 bases between. CDR3 length: 14 amino acids. The germline V gene has CDR1 DFQATT and CDR2 SNEGSKA (reference sequence).

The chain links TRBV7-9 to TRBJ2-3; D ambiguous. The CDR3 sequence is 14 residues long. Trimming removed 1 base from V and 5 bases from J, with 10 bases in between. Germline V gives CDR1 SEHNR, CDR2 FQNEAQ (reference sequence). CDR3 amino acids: CASSLVEHRDTQYF. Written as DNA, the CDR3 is TGTGCCAGCAGCTTAGTGGAGCATAGAGATACGCAGTATTTT.

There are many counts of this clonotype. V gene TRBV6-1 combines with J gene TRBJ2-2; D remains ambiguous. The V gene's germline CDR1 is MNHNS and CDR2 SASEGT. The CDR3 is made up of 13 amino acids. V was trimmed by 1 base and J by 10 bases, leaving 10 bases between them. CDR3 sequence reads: CASSEGSVSELFF. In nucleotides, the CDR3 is TGTGCCAGCAGTGAAGGGTCCGTTTCGGAGCTGTTTTTT.

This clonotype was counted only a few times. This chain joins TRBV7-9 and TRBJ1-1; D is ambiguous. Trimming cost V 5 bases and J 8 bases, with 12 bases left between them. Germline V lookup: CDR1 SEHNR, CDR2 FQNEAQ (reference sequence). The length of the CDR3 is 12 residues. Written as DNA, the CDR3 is TGTGCCAGCAGCCAAGCCTCCGGAGAAGCTTTCTTT. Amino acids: CASSQASGEAFF.

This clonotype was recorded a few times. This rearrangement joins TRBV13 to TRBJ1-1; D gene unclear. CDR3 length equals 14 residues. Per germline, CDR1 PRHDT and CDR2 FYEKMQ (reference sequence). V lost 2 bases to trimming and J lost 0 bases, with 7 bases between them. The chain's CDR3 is CASSLPSMNTEAFF. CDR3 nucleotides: TGTGCCAGCAGCTTACCCAGCATGAACACTGAAGCTTTCTTT.

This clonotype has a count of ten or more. The CDR3 protein is CASSQDRAGGKNIQYF. The CDR3 bases are TGTGCCAGCAGCCAAGATCGTGCAGGGGGCAAAAACATTCAGTACTTC. This sequence joins TRBV14 and TRBJ2-4; TRBD1 aligns across 7 bases. Germline loops: CDR1 SGHDN, CDR2 FVKESK. The trim removed 0 bases at V and 3 bases at J, leaving 5 bases unmatched. The CDR3 is made up of 16 amino acids.

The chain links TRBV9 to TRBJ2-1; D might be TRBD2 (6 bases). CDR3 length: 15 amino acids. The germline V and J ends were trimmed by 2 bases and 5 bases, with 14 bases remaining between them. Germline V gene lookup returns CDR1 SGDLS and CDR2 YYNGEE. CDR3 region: CASSVSGTLDNEQFF. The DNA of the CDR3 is TGTGCCAGCAGCGTCTCCGGGACTCTGGACAATGAGCAGTTCTTC.

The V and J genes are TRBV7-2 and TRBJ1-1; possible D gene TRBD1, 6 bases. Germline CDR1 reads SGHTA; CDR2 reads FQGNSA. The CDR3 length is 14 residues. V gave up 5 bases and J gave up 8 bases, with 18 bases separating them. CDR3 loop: CASSLRQANREAFF. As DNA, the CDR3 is TGTGCCAGCAGCCTACGACAGGCTAATCGAGAAGCTTTCTTT.

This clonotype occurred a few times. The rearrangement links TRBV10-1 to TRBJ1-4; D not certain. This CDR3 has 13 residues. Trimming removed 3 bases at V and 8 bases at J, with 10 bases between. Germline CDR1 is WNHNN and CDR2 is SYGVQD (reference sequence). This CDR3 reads CASSDSRSEKLFF. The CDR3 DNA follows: TGCGCCAGCAGTGACTCGAGGAGCGAAAAACTGTTTTTT.

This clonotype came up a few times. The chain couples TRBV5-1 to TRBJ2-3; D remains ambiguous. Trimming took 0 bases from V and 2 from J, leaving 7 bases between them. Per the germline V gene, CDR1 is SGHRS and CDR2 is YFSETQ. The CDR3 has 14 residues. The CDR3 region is CASSLDQPTDTQYF. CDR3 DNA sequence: TGCGCCAGCAGCTTGGATCAGCCCACAGATACGCAGTATTTT.

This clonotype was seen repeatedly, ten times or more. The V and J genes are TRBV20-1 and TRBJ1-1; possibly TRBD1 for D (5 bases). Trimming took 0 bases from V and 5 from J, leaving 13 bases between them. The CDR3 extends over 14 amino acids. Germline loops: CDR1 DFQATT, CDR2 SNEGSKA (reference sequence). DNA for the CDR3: TGCAGTGCTAGAGATCGTCCAGGGAGGACTGAAGCTTTCTTT. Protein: CSARDRPGRTEAFF.

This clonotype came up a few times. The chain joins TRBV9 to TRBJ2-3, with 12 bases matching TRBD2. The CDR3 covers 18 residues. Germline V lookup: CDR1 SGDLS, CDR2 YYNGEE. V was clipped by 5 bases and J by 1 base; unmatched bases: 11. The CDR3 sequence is CASSRASSGGGGTDTQYF. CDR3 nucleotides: TGTGCCAGCAGTCGCGCGTCTAGCGGGGGGGGGGGCACAGATACGCAGTATTTT.